The T cell receptor (beta chain) under discussion was sequenced for a study of cytomegalovirus exposure and HLA in healthy donors. General study points: Altogether, 164 TCR beta chains were recorded as cytomegalovirus-associated.

This clone is a singleton in its sample. What it binds is unknown. Use of 60 Vbeta and 13 Jbeta primers characterized the PCR. Sequenced by immunoSEQ multiplex PCR; TCRdb stores in-frame clones only, minus some. The sample lists some 150,000 clones; 80% were seen once. The TCR sequence derives from a middle-aged man in good health and CMV-seronegative. The sample was PBMCs.

The CDR3 protein is CASSLDSQSYEQYF. As DNA, the CDR3 is TGCGCCAGCAGCTTGGACTCCCAATCCTACGAGCAGTACTTC. The V and J genes are TRBV5-1 and TRBJ2-7, with D unresolved. Trimming removed 0 bases at V and 1 base at J, with 8 bases between. Looked up from germline, CDR1 is SGHRS and CDR2 is YFSETQ. The CDR3 extends over 14 amino acids.